The clone carrying this T cell receptor (beta chain) was picked up many times. The antigen is not known. This specimen comes from a study of cytomegalovirus exposure and HLA in healthy donors. It was the approximately 110-subject validation cohort, separate from the roughly 700-subject first cohort, to which the donors belonged. General study points: Cytomegalovirus status, reportedly, was diagnosed with high specificity and sensitivity by the classifier.

From germline, CDR1 is SGHVS and CDR2 FQNEAQ. The germline V and J ends were trimmed by 8 bases and 0 bases, with 5 bases remaining between them. The CDR3 sequence is 12 residues long. The protocol was immunoSEQ multiplex PCR, while the TCRdb copy is restricted to in-frame clones and leaves out a portion. The data contain approximately 150,000 clones, approximately 87% of them singletons. The receptor was isolated from a young woman in good health and CMV-seronegative. The gene calls are TRBV7-8 and TRBJ1-5; D not resolved. Sequencing was performed on PBMCs. CDR3 DNA sequence: TGTGCCAGCCTTTATAGCAATCAGCCCCAGCATTTT. Protein: CASLYSNQPQHF.